Given below is one T cell receptor (beta chain) in context. Its antigen is not known. Each of the CD4+ naive, central memory, regulatory and stem cell-like memory populations was sorted via CD45RO/CCR7/CD25/CD127/CD95/CD27. These data are taken from a study of beta chain features in type 1 diabetes. Whole-study findings and limits: Type 1 diabetes patients showed a moderate but significant shortening of TCRB CDR3s in all four CD4+ subsets. VDJ junctions sequenced from type 1 diabetes patients showed fewer insertions and more deletions.

Sequencing targeted expressed TCRB transcripts, as all isolated RNA had been reverse transcribed. Generated by immunoSEQ multiplex PCR, the TCRdb table keeps only in-frame clones and is missing some. Of about 400,000 clones detected, around 13% appear once; the ten largest clones hold about 0.017%. The CDR3 consists of 15 residues. Germline-derived CDR1 and CDR2 are MDHEN and SYDVKM. V shed 0 bases and J 3 bases; nucleotides not matched to a gene: 2. Sequencing input: naive CD4+ T cells from blood. This chain joins TRBV28 and TRBJ2-5; TRBD2 aligns across 9 bases. This clonotype originated in a man between 18 and 35 years old in good health. Here the CDR3 reads CASSLWSSGKETQYF. In nucleotides, the CDR3 is TGTGCCAGCAGTTTATGGTCTAGCGGGAAAGAGACCCAGTACTTC. The variable domain in full, completed from reference TRBV28 and TRBJ2-5, reads DVKVTQSSRYLVKRTGEKVFLECVQDMDHENMFWYRQDPGLGLRLIYFSYDVKMKEKGDIPEGYSVSREKKERFSLILESASTNQTSMYLCASSLWSSGKETQYFGPGTRLLVL.